This T cell receptor (beta chain) stems from a study of blood T cell repertoires in COVID-19. The protocol was immunoSEQ multiplex PCR, while the TCRdb copy is restricted to in-frame clones and leaves out a portion. The sample includes 250,000 to 300,000 clones, more than 80% seen only once; the top ten take 3.7%. This CDR3 contains 14 residues. Germline lookup yields CDR1 MNHEY and CDR2 SMNVEV (reference sequence). V dropped 2 bases and J dropped 4; count of bases not matched to a gene: 4. V usage is TRBV27 and J usage is TRBJ1-2; 7 nucleotides match TRBD1. The sequence derives from a woman aged 40 to 50 with acute or convalescent COVID-19. Material: peripheral blood. The CDR3 region is CASSLTGVAYGYTF. As DNA, the CDR3 is TGTGCCAGCAGTTTAACAGGGGTGGCCTATGGCTACACCTTC.